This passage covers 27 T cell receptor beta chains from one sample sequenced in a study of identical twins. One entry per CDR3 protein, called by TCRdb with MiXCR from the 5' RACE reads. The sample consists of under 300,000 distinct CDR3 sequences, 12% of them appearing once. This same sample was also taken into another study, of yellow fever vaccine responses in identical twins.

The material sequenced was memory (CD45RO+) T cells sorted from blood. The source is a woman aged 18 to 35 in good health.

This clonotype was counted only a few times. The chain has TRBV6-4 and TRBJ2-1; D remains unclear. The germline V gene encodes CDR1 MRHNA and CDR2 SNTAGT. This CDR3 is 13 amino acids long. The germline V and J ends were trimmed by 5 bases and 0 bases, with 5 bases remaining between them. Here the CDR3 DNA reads TGTGCCAGCAGTATAAGCTCCTACAATGAGCAGTTCTTC. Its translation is CASSISSYNEQFF.

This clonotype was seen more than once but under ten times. The CDR3 DNA sequence: TGCAGCGTCACGACTAGCGGAAACCTGGATACGCAGTATTTT. Translated: CSVTTSGNLDTQYF. This chain links TRBV29-1 with TRBJ2-3, with 9 bases identical to TRBD2. The V segment lost 6 bases and the J segment 6 bases; nucleotides outside the gene matches: 10. Germline CDR1 is SQVTM and CDR2 is ANQGSEA. The CDR3 has 14 residues.

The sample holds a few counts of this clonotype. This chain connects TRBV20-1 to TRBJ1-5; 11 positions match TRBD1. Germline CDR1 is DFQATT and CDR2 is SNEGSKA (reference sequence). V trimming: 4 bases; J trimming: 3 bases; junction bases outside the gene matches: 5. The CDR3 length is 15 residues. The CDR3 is CSAIGTGGDNQPQHF. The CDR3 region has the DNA TGCAGTGCTATAGGGACAGGGGGGGACAATCAGCCCCAGCATTTT.

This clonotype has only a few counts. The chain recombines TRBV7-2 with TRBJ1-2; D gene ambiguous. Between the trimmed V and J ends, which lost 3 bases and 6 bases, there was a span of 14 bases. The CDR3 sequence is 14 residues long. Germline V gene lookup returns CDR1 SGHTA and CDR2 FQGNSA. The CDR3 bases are TGTGCCAGCAGCTTCCGGGATCGCGGCGATGGCTACACCTTC. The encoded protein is CASSFRDRGDGYTF.

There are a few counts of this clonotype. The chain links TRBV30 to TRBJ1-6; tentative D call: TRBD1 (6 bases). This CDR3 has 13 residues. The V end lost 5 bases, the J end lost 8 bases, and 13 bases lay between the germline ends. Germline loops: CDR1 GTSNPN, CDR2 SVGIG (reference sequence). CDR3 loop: CAWAGDKDSPLHF. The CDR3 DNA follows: TGTGCCTGGGCAGGGGATAAGGATTCACCCCTCCACTTT.

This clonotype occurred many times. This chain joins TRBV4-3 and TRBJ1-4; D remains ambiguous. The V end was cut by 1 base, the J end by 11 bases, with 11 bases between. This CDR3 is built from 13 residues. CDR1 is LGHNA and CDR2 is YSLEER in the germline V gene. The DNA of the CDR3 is TGCGCCAGCAGCCAAGTCACCGGGAGGAAACTGTTTTTT. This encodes CASSQVTGRKLFF.

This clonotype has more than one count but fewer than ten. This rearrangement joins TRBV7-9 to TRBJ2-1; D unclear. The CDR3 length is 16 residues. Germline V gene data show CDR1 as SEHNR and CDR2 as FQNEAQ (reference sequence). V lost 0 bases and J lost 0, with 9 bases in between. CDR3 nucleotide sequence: TGTGCCAGCAGCTTAGCGCGAGCGTACTCCTACAATGAGCAGTTCTTC. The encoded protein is CASSLARAYSYNEQFF.

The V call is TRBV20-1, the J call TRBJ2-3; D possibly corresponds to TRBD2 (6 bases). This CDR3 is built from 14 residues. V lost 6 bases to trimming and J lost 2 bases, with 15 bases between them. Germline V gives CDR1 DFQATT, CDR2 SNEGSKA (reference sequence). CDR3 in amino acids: CSAEKRANTDTQYF. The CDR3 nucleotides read TGCAGTGCCGAAAAGCGGGCGAACACAGATACGCAGTATTTT.

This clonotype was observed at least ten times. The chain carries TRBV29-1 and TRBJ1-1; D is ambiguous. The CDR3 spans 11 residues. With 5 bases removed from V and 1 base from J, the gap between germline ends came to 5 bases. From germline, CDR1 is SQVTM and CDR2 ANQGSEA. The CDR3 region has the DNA TGCAGCGTTCGTCCGAACACTGAAGCTTTCTTT. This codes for CSVRPNTEAFF. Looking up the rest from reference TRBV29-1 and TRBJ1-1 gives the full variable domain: SAVISQKPSRDICQRGTSLTIQCQVDSQVTMMFWYRQQPGQSLTLIATANQGSEATYESGFVIDKFPISRPNLTFSTLTVSNMSPEDSSIYLCSVRPNTEAFFGQGTRLTVV.

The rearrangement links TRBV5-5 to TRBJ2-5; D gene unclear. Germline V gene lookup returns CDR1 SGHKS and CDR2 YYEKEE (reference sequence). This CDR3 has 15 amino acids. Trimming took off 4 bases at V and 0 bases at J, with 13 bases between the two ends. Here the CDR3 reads CASSIAPVYQETQYF. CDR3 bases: TGTGCCAGCAGCATTGCACCGGTGTACCAAGAGACCCAGTACTTC.

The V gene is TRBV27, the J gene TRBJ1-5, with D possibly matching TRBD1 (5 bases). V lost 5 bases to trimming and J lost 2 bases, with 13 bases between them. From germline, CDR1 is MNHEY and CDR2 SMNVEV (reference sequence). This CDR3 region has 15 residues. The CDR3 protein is CASSTIDSRNQPQHF. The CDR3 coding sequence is TGTGCCAGCAGTACAATTGACAGCCGCAATCAGCCCCAGCATTTT.

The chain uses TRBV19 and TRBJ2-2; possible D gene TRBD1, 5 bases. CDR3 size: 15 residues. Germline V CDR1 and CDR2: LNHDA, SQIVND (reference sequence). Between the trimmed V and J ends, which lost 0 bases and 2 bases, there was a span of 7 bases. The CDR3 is CASSIEGQNTGELFF. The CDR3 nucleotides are TGTGCCAGTAGTATAGAGGGGCAAAACACCGGGGAGCTGTTTTTT. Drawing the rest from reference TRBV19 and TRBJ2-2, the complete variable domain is DGGITQSPKYLFRKEGQNVTLSCEQNLNHDAMYWYRQDPGQGLRLIYYSQIVNDFQKGDIAEGYSVSREKKESFPLTVTSAQKNPTAFYLCASSIEGQNTGELFFGEGSRLTVL.

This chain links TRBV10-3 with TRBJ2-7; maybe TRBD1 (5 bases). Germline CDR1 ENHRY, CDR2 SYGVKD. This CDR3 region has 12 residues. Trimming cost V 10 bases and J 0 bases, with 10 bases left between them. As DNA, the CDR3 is TGTGCCACAAGACAGAGCTCCTACGAGCAGTACTTC. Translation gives CATRQSSYEQYF.

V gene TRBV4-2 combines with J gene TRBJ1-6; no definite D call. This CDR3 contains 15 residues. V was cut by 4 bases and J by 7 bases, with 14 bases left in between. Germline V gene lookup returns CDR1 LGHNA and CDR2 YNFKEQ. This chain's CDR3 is CASSPATPDNSPLHF. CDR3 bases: TGTGCCAGCAGCCCTGCGACCCCTGACAATTCACCCCTCCACTTT.

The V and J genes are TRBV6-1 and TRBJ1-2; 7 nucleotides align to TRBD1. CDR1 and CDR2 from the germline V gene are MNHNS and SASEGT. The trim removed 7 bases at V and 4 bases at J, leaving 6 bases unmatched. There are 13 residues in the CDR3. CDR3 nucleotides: TGTGCCAGCACCCCCGGGACAGTCTATGGCTACACCTTC. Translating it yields CASTPGTVYGYTF.

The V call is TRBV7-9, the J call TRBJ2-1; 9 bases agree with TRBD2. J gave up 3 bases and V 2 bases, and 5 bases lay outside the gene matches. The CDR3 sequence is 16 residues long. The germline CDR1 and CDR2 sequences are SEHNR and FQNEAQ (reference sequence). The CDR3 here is CASSLRRGGGYNEQFF. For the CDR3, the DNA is TGTGCCAGCAGCTTAAGGCGGGGGGGGGGCTACAATGAGCAGTTCTTC.

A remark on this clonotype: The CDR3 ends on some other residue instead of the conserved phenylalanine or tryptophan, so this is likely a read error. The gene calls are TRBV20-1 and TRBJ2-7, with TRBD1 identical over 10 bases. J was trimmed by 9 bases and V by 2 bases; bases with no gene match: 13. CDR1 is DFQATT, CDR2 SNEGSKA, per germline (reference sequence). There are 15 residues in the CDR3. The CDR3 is CSARLTGGHEAGQYS. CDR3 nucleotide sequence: TGCAGTGCTAGATTGACAGGGGGCCACGAGGCCGGGCAGTACTCC.

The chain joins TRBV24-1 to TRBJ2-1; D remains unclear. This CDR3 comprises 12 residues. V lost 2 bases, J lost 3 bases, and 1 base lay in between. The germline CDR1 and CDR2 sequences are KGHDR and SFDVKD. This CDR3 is CATSDYYNEQFF. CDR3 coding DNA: TGTGCCACCAGTGATTACTACAATGAGCAGTTCTTC.

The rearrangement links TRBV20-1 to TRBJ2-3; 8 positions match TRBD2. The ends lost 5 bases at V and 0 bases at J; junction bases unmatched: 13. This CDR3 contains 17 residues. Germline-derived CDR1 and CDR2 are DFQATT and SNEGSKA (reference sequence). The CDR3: CSAPPGVAGTSTDTQYF. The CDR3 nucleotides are TGCAGTGCTCCTCCGGGGGTAGCGGGGACTAGCACAGATACGCAGTATTTT.

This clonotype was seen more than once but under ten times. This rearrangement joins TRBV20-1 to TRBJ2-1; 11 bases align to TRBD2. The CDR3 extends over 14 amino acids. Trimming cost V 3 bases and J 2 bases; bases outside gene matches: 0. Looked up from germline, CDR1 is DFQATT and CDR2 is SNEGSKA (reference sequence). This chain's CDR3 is CSARGLAAYNEQFF. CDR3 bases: TGCAGTGCTAGGGGACTAGCGGCCTACAATGAGCAGTTCTTC.

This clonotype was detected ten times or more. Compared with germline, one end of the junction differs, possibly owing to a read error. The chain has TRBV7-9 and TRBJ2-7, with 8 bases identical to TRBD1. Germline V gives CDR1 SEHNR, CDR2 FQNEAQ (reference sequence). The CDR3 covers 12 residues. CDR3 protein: CASSKGDRSLLF. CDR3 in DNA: TGTGCCAGCAGCAAAGGGGACAGGTCTCTCCTATTC.

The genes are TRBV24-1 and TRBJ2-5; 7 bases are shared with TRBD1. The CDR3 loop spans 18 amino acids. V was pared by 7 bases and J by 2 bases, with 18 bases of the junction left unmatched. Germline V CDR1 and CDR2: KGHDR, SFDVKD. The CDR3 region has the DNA TGTGCCACCAGCAGCAGGGGGAAGAGTCCGGGCCATCAAGAGACCCAGTACTTC. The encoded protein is CATSSRGKSPGHQETQYF.

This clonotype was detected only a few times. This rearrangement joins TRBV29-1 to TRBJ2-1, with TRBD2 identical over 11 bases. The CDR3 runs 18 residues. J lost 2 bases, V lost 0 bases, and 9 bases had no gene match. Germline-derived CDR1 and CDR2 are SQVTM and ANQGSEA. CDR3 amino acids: CSVEDRGSGRETYNEQFF. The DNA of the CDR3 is TGCAGCGTTGAAGATCGCGGTAGCGGGAGGGAGACCTACAATGAGCAGTTCTTC.

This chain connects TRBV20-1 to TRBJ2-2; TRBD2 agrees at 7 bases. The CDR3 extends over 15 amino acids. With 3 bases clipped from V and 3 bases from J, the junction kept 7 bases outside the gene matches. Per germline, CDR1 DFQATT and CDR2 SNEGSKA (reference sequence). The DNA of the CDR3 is TGCAGTGCTAGCTTGAGGACTAGGGACACCGGGGAGCTGTTTTTT. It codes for CSASLRTRDTGELFF.

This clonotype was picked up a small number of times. Written as DNA, the CDR3 is TGCAGCGCCCATCCCAGGGGGGGAGACACTGAAGCTTTCTTT. It is translated as CSAHPRGGDTEAFF. The V gene is TRBV29-1, the J gene TRBJ1-1; the match to TRBD1 covers 7 bases. The V segment lost 7 bases and the J segment 3 bases; nucleotides outside the gene matches: 11. Per germline, CDR1 SQVTM and CDR2 ANQGSEA. The CDR3 is 14 amino acids. The full variable domain, in which reference TRBV29-1 and TRBJ1-1 provide the parts outside the CDR3, is SAVISQKPSRDICQRGTSLTIQCQVDSQVTMMFWYRQQPGQSLTLIATANQGSEATYESGFVIDKFPISRPNLTFSTLTVSNMSPEDSSIYLCSAHPRGGDTEAFFGQGTRLTVV.

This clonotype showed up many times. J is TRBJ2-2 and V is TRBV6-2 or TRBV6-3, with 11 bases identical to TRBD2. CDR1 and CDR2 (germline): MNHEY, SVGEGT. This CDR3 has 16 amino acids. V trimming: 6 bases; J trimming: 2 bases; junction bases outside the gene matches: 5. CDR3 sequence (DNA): TGTGCCAGCAGCCTCACTAGCGGGGGAAACACCGGGGAGCTGTTTTTT. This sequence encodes CASSLTSGGNTGELFF.

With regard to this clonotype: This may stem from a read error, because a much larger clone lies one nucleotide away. The CDR3 protein is CAISEVGQAAGSTF. Here the CDR3 DNA reads TGTGCCATCAGTGAGGTCGGGCAGGCGGCTGGCTCCACCTTC. This chain connects TRBV10-3 to TRBJ1-2; D gene ambiguous. Per germline, CDR1 ENHRY and CDR2 SYGVKD. This CDR3 comprises 14 residues.